This T cell receptor (beta chain) originates from a study of shared clonotypes between healthy human individuals. For this clone: Its antigen remains unidentified.

The authors loaded roughly 200 ng DNA, roughly 33,000 T cell genomes, into sorted-subset replicate PCRs. Clones were sequenced by immunoSEQ multiplex PCR, and TCRdb holds only the in-frame ones, with some missing. The table includes 2 million to 2.5 million clones, just over 90% detected once. Study-wide results and limits: Sampling included only blood; tissue repertoires likely differ. Naive subsets, compared against memory subsets, generally had larger estimated richness values.

The CDR3 is 11 residues long. Germline CDR1 and CDR2: SQVTM and ANQGSEA. Source material: naive CD4+ T cells from PBMCs. Subset meaning: CD45RA+ positively selected. The receptor's source is a man aged 18 to 30 in good health. Some clones in this sample may be carry-over from other donors' samples. The rearrangement uses TRBV29-1 and TRBJ2-5; maybe TRBD2 (6 bases). The end of the DNA fits TRBJ2-7 better, so the J call may be wrong. The CDR3 DNA follows: TGCAGCGTCTACGGGGGCTACGAGCAGTACTTC. Its protein product is CSVYGGYEQYF.